The 14 T cell receptor beta chains below come from one sample, sequenced in a study of cytomegalovirus exposure and HLA in healthy donors. In the PCR, 60 Vbeta and 13 Jbeta primers were used. Using immunoSEQ multiplex PCR, the repertoire was profiled, and TCRdb retains in-frame clones only, with some absent. The sample contains 170,000 or so clones, around 78% of which appear only once. Sequences were obtained from PBMCs. The receptors stem from a woman in her fifties or sixties in good health and CMV-seropositive.

This clone was seen more than once but under ten times. This chain uses TRBV9 with TRBJ2-3, with 8 positions matching TRBD2. The CDR3 totals 16 residues. After removal of 2 bases from V and 2 bases from J, the junction contained 7 bases not matched to a gene. CDR1 and CDR2 (germline): SGDLS, YYNGEE. The CDR3 nucleotides are TGTGCCAGCAGCGTTCCCCGGGGGGGGCTCACAGATACGCAGTATTTT. Translation: CASSVPRGGLTDTQYF. Filled out from reference TRBV9 and TRBJ2-3, the complete variable domain reads DSGVTQTPKHLITATGQRVTLRCSPRSGDLSVYWYQQSLDQGLQFLIQYYNGEERAKGNILERFSAQQFPDLHSELNLSSLELGDSALYFCASSVPRGGLTDTQYFGPGTRLTVL.

The chain employs TRBV6-1 and TRBJ2-5; a weak D match, TRBD1 (6 bases). V was trimmed by 8 bases and J by 1 base, leaving 11 bases between them. The CDR3 length is 13 residues. Germline CDR1 is MNHNS and CDR2 is SASEGT. In DNA form, the CDR3 reads TGTGCCAGCGGGGGACACCTCCAAGAGACCCAGTACTTC. Protein: CASGGHLQETQYF.

CDR3 loop: CASSGGAGGIVSYNSPLHF. In DNA, the CDR3 is TGTGCCAGCAGCGGCGGGGCAGGGGGTATAGTTTCCTATAATTCACCCCTCCACTTT. The chain combines TRBV7-8 with TRBJ1-6; 7 nucleotides align to TRBD1. V dropped 5 bases and J dropped 1; count of bases not matched to a gene: 14. CDR1 is SGHVS, CDR2 FQNEAQ, per germline. The CDR3 covers 19 residues.

The V call is TRBV7-3, the J call TRBJ2-1; D remains unclear. With 1 base removed from V and 4 bases from J, the gap between germline ends came to 5 bases. Germline lookup yields CDR1 SGHTA and CDR2 FQGTGA. The CDR3 is 13 amino acids. In DNA form, the CDR3 reads TGTGCCAGCAGCTTAAGGCCTTACAATGAGCAGTTCTTC. Its protein is CASSLRPYNEQFF.

The genes are TRBV15 and TRBJ2-2; no reliable D call. Germline V lookup: CDR1 LNHNV, CDR2 YYDKDF (reference sequence). This CDR3 is built from 13 residues. Trimming left V 2 bases short and J 8 bases short, with 9 bases between. The DNA of the CDR3 is TGTGCCACCAGCAGAAACCCAGGTGGGGAGCTGTTTTTT. Translation gives CATSRNPGGELFF.

Only a few counts were recorded for this clone. V gene TRBV5-4 combines with J gene TRBJ2-7; D not resolved. V lost 0 bases and J lost 0, with 10 bases in between. The germline V gene has CDR1 SGHNT and CDR2 YYREEE (reference sequence). The CDR3 consists of 15 residues. This CDR3 reads CASSLGRMSSYEQYF. In DNA, the CDR3 is TGTGCCAGCAGCTTGGGGCGGATGAGCTCCTACGAGCAGTACTTC.

This chain links TRBV5-1 with TRBJ1-6; 7 bases fit TRBD1. V was clipped by 5 bases and J by 10 bases; unmatched bases: 6. The V gene's germline CDR1 is SGHRS and CDR2 YFSETQ. The CDR3 runs to 13 residues. CDR3 amino acids: CASSVSGGSPLHF. The CDR3 nucleotides are TGCGCCAGCAGTGTTTCAGGGGGATCACCCCTCCACTTT.

This clone has just one count. The gene calls are TRBV6-5 and TRBJ1-1; 10 bases agree with TRBD1. The CDR3 runs 14 residues. The V gene end was trimmed by 5 bases and the J gene end by 10 bases; junction bases not matched to a gene: 10. CDR1 MNHEY and CDR2 SVGAGI come from the germline V gene. CDR3 sequence reads: CASSDWDRGRVAFF. CDR3 coding DNA: TGTGCCAGCAGTGACTGGGACAGGGGAAGAGTAGCTTTCTTT.

The CDR3 sequence is CASSIRRGNQPQHF. CDR3 DNA sequence: TGTGCCAGCAGTATAAGACGGGGCAATCAGCCCCAGCATTTT. The chain employs TRBV2 and TRBJ1-5; D not resolved. Trimming removed 5 bases from V and 2 bases from J, with 10 bases in between. This CDR3 region has 14 residues. Germline V gene sequence: CDR1 SNHLY, CDR2 FYNNEI.

This sequence joins TRBV5-6 and TRBJ2-7; possible D gene TRBD2, 7 bases. V lost 4 bases and J 3 bases, leaving 17 bases between the germline ends. The CDR3 covers 15 residues. Germline V gene sequence: CDR1 SGHDT, CDR2 YYEEEE. The CDR3 sequence is CASSSGGGGLYEQYF. The DNA for the CDR3 is TGTGCCAGCAGCAGTGGAGGGGGGGGTCTCTACGAGCAGTACTTC.

The gene calls are TRBV25-1 and TRBJ2-4, with a tentative D call TRBD2 (5 bases). V shed 4 bases and J shed 6 bases, with 13 bases lying between them. The CDR3 is 14 amino acids. Germline CDR1 reads MGHDK; CDR2 reads SYGVNS. The CDR3 nucleotides read TGTGCCAGCAGTGCGGGCGGAGGTGGAAACATTCAGTACTTC. This translates into CASSAGGGGNIQYF.

This clone was seen a handful of times. The V call is TRBV5-1, the J call TRBJ1-1; 10 bases agree with TRBD1. Losses at the gene ends were 0 bases for V and 6 bases for J; bases not matched to a gene: 14. In germline, CDR1 is SGHRS, CDR2 YFSETQ. There are 18 residues in the CDR3. The DNA for the CDR3 is TGCGCCAGCAGCTTGGCTGGGTACCGGGACAGGGGATTTGCTGAAGCTTTCTTT. Encoded protein: CASSLAGYRDRGFAEAFF.

This chain links TRBV2 with TRBJ2-6, with a weak D call TRBD2 (5 bases). The CDR3 extends over 16 amino acids. The V gene lost 7 bases and the J gene lost 1 base, with 14 bases spanning the gap. Germline lookup yields CDR1 SNHLY and CDR2 FYNNEI. CDR3 in amino acids: CASNLLGVSGANVLTF. CDR3 coding DNA: TGTGCCAGCAACCTTTTGGGAGTGTCTGGGGCCAACGTCCTGACTTTC.

The V gene is TRBV2, the J gene TRBJ1-6; TRBD1 matches 10 bases. With V trimmed by 6 bases and J by 8 bases, 4 bases remained unmatched. CDR3 length: 14 amino acids. Per germline, CDR1 SNHLY and CDR2 FYNNEI. As DNA, the CDR3 is TGTGCCAGCAGACCGGGACAGGGGCATTCACCCCTCCACTTT. As protein: CASRPGQGHSPLHF.